This T cell receptor (beta chain) was retrieved from a study of response to subunit inactivated influenza vaccine. This clonotype turned up a few times. This CDR3 has 14 amino acids. V was clipped by 0 bases and J by 1 base, with 6 bases between them. The germline CDR1 and CDR2 sequences are SGDLS and YYNGEE. TCRdb redid the calling of the RT-PCR reads with MiXCR, one entry per CDR3 protein. The table shows roughly 630,000 distinct CDR3 sequences, with 14% occurring only once. The genes are TRBV9 and TRBJ2-3; D ambiguous. The receptor was isolated from a man aged 50 to 60 who received an inactivated influenza vaccine. The sample was PBMCs from blood, taken about 14 days before vaccination. The CDR3 bases are TGTGCCAGCAGCGTAGCTACAGGCACAGATACGCAGTATTTT. Residues: CASSVATGTDTQYF.